This is a list of T cell receptor beta chains from one sample in a study of cytomegalovirus exposure and HLA in healthy donors. Here immunoSEQ multiplex PCR was the method, and the copy in TCRdb shows in-frame clones only, minus some. The sample contains 130,000 or so clones, roughly 80% of which appear only once. Sequenced sample: PBMCs. Receptors were obtained from a man under 40 in good health and CMV-seronegative. The CDR3 runs from the conserved cysteine through the conserved F or W. Fields, in order: CDR3 DNA, CDR3 protein, clone size, V gene, J gene, D gene. The D gene is left open where the match is weak. Some rows have no size entry. The others give once, few or many, or a class for an expanded clone.

DNA: TGTGCCAGTAGTAGAGACAGGGTGAACACTGAAGCTTTCTTT
CDR3: CASSRDRVNTEAFF
size: -
V: TRBV19
J: TRBJ1-1
D: TRBD1

DNA: TGTGCCAGCCGTATCTTCACCGGGGAGCTGTTTTTT
CDR3: CASRIFTGELFF
size: -
V: TRBV6-6
J: TRBJ2-2
D: -

DNA: TGCAGCGTTGAAGGGAGAACAGGGTTTTCCTACGAGCAGTACTTC
CDR3: CSVEGRTGFSYEQYF
size: once
V: TRBV29-1
J: TRBJ2-7
D: -

DNA: TGTGCCAGCAGTCCTACGACAGGGGTCTATGGCTACACCTTC
CDR3: CASSPTTGVYGYTF
size: -
V: TRBV6-5
J: TRBJ1-2
D: TRBD1

DNA: TGTGCCTTGGCTAGACAGGCCTTTAACTATGGCTACACCTTC
CDR3: CALARQAFNYGYTF
size: -
V: TRBV30
J: TRBJ1-2
D: -

DNA: TGCGCCAGCAAACAGGACAGCCCGAACACTGAAGCTTTCTTT
CDR3: CASKQDSPNTEAFF
size: once
V: TRBV5-1
J: TRBJ1-1
D: -

DNA: TGCGCCAGCATGATAGGGGCCCTTACTTCCCTCCACTTT
CDR3: CASMIGALTSLHF
size: -
V: TRBV10-2
J: TRBJ1-6
D: -

DNA: TGTGCCAGCAGCTTATCGACAACAGATACGCAGTATTTT
CDR3: CASSLSTTDTQYF
size: -
V: TRBV7-9
J: TRBJ2-3
D: -

DNA: TGTGCCAGCATAACGTCCGGGACACTTAACAATGAGCAGTTCTTC
CDR3: CASITSGTLNNEQFF
size: -
V: TRBV2
J: TRBJ2-1
D: -

DNA: TGCGCCAGCAGCCTAGGGGGACAGGGAGATTCACCCCTCCACTTT
CDR3: CASSLGGQGDSPLHF
size: -
V: TRBV4-3
J: TRBJ1-6
D: TRBD1

DNA: TGTGCCAGCAGCGACAGGGAAAATCAGCCCCAGCATTTT
CDR3: CASSDRENQPQHF
size: few
V: TRBV6-6
J: TRBJ1-5
D: TRBD1

DNA: TGTGCCAGCAGCTCGACGAAAACAGGGAACACCGGGGAGCTGTTTTTT
CDR3: CASSSTKTGNTGELFF
size: once
V: TRBV5-4
J: TRBJ2-2
D: -

DNA: TGCGCCAGCAGGAGCGGCGGGGTCACTGAAGCTTTCTTT
CDR3: CASRSGGVTEAFF
size: once
V: TRBV10-2
J: TRBJ1-1
D: -

DNA: TGTGCCAGCAGTTACTCATATGACACCGGGGAGCTGTTTTTT
CDR3: CASSYSYDTGELFF
size: -
V: TRBV6-5
J: TRBJ2-2
D: -

DNA: TGTGCCAGTAAGGACAGGGAGGTCACCGGGGAGCTGTTTTTT
CDR3: CASKDREVTGELFF
size: -
V: TRBV19
J: TRBJ2-2
D: TRBD1

DNA: TGCGCCAGCAGCCAACCAAGCGGGGGGGCCAACACCGGGGAGCTGTTTTTT
CDR3: CASSQPSGGANTGELFF
size: few
V: TRBV4-3
J: TRBJ2-2
D: TRBD2

DNA: TGTGCCAGCATGGGACAGGGAAACTACGAGCAGTACTTC
CDR3: CASMGQGNYEQYF
size: -
V: TRBV2
J: TRBJ2-7
D: TRBD1

DNA: TGTGCCAGCAGTTCGGCGGGACAGAACTACTATGGCTACACCTTC
CDR3: CASSSAGQNYYGYTF
size: -
V: TRBV28
J: TRBJ1-2
D: TRBD1

DNA: TGTGCCAGCAGTTCGGGACAGGGATACGAGCAGTACTTC
CDR3: CASSSGQGYEQYF
size: -
V: TRBV28
J: TRBJ2-7
D: TRBD1

DNA: TGTGCCAGCAGTGAAGCGGGAGCGGGGGGTCTCGGTGAGCAGTTCTTC
CDR3: CASSEAGAGGLGEQFF
size: -
V: TRBV2
J: TRBJ2-1
D: TRBD2

DNA: TGTGCCAGCAGCTTATATTGGTCTAGCGGGGGGAGGGCCACCGGGGAGCTGTTTTTT
CDR3: CASSLYWSSGGRATGELFF
size: -
V: TRBV7-2
J: TRBJ2-2
D: TRBD2

DNA: TGTGCCAGTAGCAGAGGAATAGCTGCGTATTTT
CDR3: CASSRGIAAYF
size: once
V: TRBV19
J: TRBJ2-3
D: -

DNA: TGTGCCAGCAGTGAAGGTCTAGCGGGATACAATGAGCAGTTCTTC
CDR3: CASSEGLAGYNEQFF
size: -
V: TRBV6-4
J: TRBJ2-1
D: TRBD2

DNA: TGCGCCAGCAGCCCCGGAGGGACGGAAAACACTGAAGCTTTCTTT
CDR3: CASSPGGTENTEAFF
size: -
V: TRBV5-1
J: TRBJ1-1
D: -

DNA: TGTGCCAGCAGCCTACAGGGCACTGAAGCTTTCTTT
CDR3: CASSLQGTEAFF
size: -
V: TRBV11-2
J: TRBJ1-1
D: -

DNA: TGTGCCAGCAGGGAGAATTCACCCCTCCACTTT
CDR3: CASRENSPLHF
size: -
V: TRBV6-1
J: TRBJ1-6
D: -

DNA: TGTGCCAGCAGCTTAACTCCTGTCCGGGACAGGGATGGCTACACCTTC
CDR3: CASSLTPVRDRDGYTF
size: -
V: TRBV11-2
J: TRBJ1-2
D: TRBD1

DNA: TGTGCCAGCAGCTCGGCCAGGGTGGATACGCAGTATTTT
CDR3: CASSSARVDTQYF
size: -
V: TRBV9
J: TRBJ2-3
D: -

DNA: TGTGCCAGCAGCGGTGGGGCAGGGGGTACCACAGATACGCAGTATTTT
CDR3: CASSGGAGGTTDTQYF
size: -
V: TRBV6-4
J: TRBJ2-3
D: TRBD1

DNA: TGCAGCGTTGGGCGGCGGGACTCCAACTATGGCTACACCTTC
CDR3: CSVGRRDSNYGYTF
size: -
V: TRBV29-1
J: TRBJ1-2
D: -

DNA: TGTGCCAGCAGCCCTAAGGGAACCCCCGCGGGGCCTAGCACAGATACGCAGTATTTT
CDR3: CASSPKGTPAGPSTDTQYF
size: few
V: TRBV27
J: TRBJ2-3
D: -

DNA: TGTGCCAGCAGCTTAGTACAGGGTCGTGAAAAACTGTTTTTT
CDR3: CASSLVQGREKLFF
size: -
V: TRBV7-9
J: TRBJ1-4
D: -

DNA: TGTGCCAGCATGTCCCGTTCCTACGAGCAGTACTTC
CDR3: CASMSRSYEQYF
size: -
V: TRBV28
J: TRBJ2-7
D: -

DNA: TGCAGCGTTGGGGCAGGGGGCCTGAGCTCCTACAATGAGCAGTTCTTC
CDR3: CSVGAGGLSSYNEQFF
size: few
V: TRBV29-1
J: TRBJ2-1
D: TRBD1

DNA: TGTGCCAGTAGTACCCAGGGTCTCAATCAGCCCCAGCATTTT
CDR3: CASSTQGLNQPQHF
size: -
V: TRBV19
J: TRBJ1-5
D: -

DNA: TGTGCCAGCAGCGCCCCCGGACAGGGAAGTTCACCCCTCCACTTT
CDR3: CASSAPGQGSSPLHF
size: once
V: TRBV9
J: TRBJ1-6
D: TRBD1

DNA: TGTGCCAGCAGTTCCCAGGGGGCGGATCAGCCCCAGCATTTT
CDR3: CASSSQGADQPQHF
size: -
V: TRBV2
J: TRBJ1-5
D: TRBD1

DNA: TGTGCCAGCAGTTTATTGGGGACAGGGGTCAATGAGCAGTTCTTC
CDR3: CASSLLGTGVNEQFF
size: -
V: TRBV27
J: TRBJ2-1
D: TRBD1

DNA: TGTGCCAGCAGTCATAACCCGAGCTCCTACAATGAGCAGTTCTTC
CDR3: CASSHNPSSYNEQFF
size: once
V: TRBV5-6
J: TRBJ2-1
D: -

DNA: TGTGCCAGCAGCGGCACCCTGCAGAATGAGCAGTTCTTC
CDR3: CASSGTLQNEQFF
size: -
V: TRBV9
J: TRBJ2-1
D: -

DNA: TGTGCCAGCAGCTTGGTTCTAGCGGGGGGGTTCTACGAGCAGTACTTC
CDR3: CASSLVLAGGFYEQYF
size: -
V: TRBV5-8
J: TRBJ2-7
D: TRBD2

DNA: TGTGCCAGCAGCTTTGGACAGGGGAACACTGAAGCTTTCTTT
CDR3: CASSFGQGNTEAFF
size: -
V: TRBV5-6
J: TRBJ1-1
D: TRBD1

DNA: TGCAGCGTTGCAGGGGGCAGGGAAAACATTCAGTACTTC
CDR3: CSVAGGRENIQYF
size: -
V: TRBV29-1
J: TRBJ2-4
D: TRBD1

DNA: TGTGCCAGCAGCTTAGCCAGGGGCTACGAGCAGTACTTC
CDR3: CASSLARGYEQYF
size: -
V: TRBV7-9
J: TRBJ2-7
D: -

DNA: TGTGCCACCAGCCTCGGGCGCTTGGGAGTGAACACTGAAGCTTTCTTT
CDR3: CATSLGRLGVNTEAFF
size: -
V: TRBV15
J: TRBJ1-1
D: -

DNA: TGTGCCATCGGGCCGGGACAGAATAGCAATCAGCCCCAGCATTTT
CDR3: CAIGPGQNSNQPQHF
size: -
V: TRBV10-3
J: TRBJ1-5
D: TRBD1

DNA: TGTGCCAGCAGCATGGTAGCGGGGGGGAGGGCCGGGGAGCTGTTTTTT
CDR3: CASSMVAGGRAGELFF
size: few
V: TRBV9
J: TRBJ2-2
D: TRBD2

DNA: TGCGCCAGCAGTCCTGACAGGGGCAATTCACCCCTCCACTTT
CDR3: CASSPDRGNSPLHF
size: -
V: TRBV5-1
J: TRBJ1-6
D: TRBD1

DNA: TGTGCCAGCCCGCCCGGGCTAGCGGGCCACTACGAGCAGTACTTC
CDR3: CASPPGLAGHYEQYF
size: -
V: TRBV6-1
J: TRBJ2-7
D: TRBD2

DNA: TGCGCCAGCAGCCAAGATCCAGGGGCTGGAAACACCATATATTTT
CDR3: CASSQDPGAGNTIYF
size: once
V: TRBV4-3
J: TRBJ1-3
D: -

DNA: TGTGCCAGCAGGGGACTTACCTCCGCCTACGAGCAGTACTTC
CDR3: CASRGLTSAYEQYF
size: -
V: TRBV27
J: TRBJ2-7
D: -